This is a list of T cell receptor beta chains from one sample in a study of blood T cell repertoires in COVID-19. Profiling relied on immunoSEQ multiplex PCR, and the TCRdb table lists in-frame clones only, not all of them. The table has about 270,000 clones, 86% seen once; the top ten hold roughly 12%. The sequenced sample was peripheral blood. These TCRs come from a woman in her thirties with COVID-19, enrolled during active disease. Both conserved end residues are part of each CDR3. D genes are given only for firm matches. Only some rows state a clone size, as once, few, many or a class for expanded clones.

clone size: -; V gene: TRBV19; D gene: TRBD1; J gene: TRBJ1-1; CDR3 protein: CASTLTGDTEAFF; CDR3 DNA: TGTGCCAGTACCTTGACAGGGGACACTGAAGCTTTCTTT
clone size: once; V gene: TRBV4-2; D gene: -; J gene: TRBJ2-1; CDR3 protein: CASSPGLTDEQFF; CDR3 DNA: TGTGCCAGCAGCCCAGGTCTTACGGATGAGCAGTTCTTC
clone size: -; V gene: TRBV7-9; D gene: -; J gene: TRBJ2-2; CDR3 protein: CASRAGSRTGELFF; CDR3 DNA: TGTGCCAGCAGGGCAGGGTCCCGGACCGGGGAGCTGTTTTTT
clone size: -; V gene: TRBV15; D gene: -; J gene: TRBJ2-1; CDR3 protein: CATSSPDGGAQGYNEQFF; CDR3 DNA: TGTGCCACCAGCAGCCCCGACGGAGGGGCTCAGGGTTACAATGAGCAGTTCTTC
clone size: -; V gene: TRBV19; D gene: TRBD2; J gene: TRBJ2-7; CDR3 protein: CASSTKTSGVLEQYF; CDR3 DNA: TGTGCCAGTAGTACCAAGACTAGCGGGGTGCTCGAGCAGTACTTC
clone size: -; V gene: TRBV5-4; D gene: -; J gene: TRBJ1-6; CDR3 protein: CASSLPGNNSPLHF; CDR3 DNA: TGTGCCAGCAGCTTGCCAGGGAATAATTCACCCCTCCACTTT
clone size: -; V gene: TRBV6-5; D gene: -; J gene: TRBJ2-3; CDR3 protein: CARFKGCNTDTQYF; CDR3 DNA: TGTGCCAGGTTTAAGGGGTGTAACACAGATACGCAGTATTTT
clone size: -; V gene: TRBV12-2; D gene: -; J gene: TRBJ1-6; CDR3 protein: CASRLVRAGGSSPLHF; CDR3 DNA: TGTGCAAGTCGCTTAGTTCGGGCAGGGGGTAGTTCACCCCTCCACTTT
clone size: -; V gene: TRBV11-2; D gene: -; J gene: TRBJ2-7; CDR3 protein: CASSLVGEGYEQYF; CDR3 DNA: TGTGCCAGCAGCTTAGTCGGGGAAGGGTACGAGCAGTACTTC
clone size: -; V gene: TRBV6-5; D gene: -; J gene: TRBJ2-5; CDR3 protein: CASSPPYSVETQYF; CDR3 DNA: TGTGCCAGCAGTCCGCCTTACTCTGTCGAGACCCAGTACTTC
clone size: -; V gene: TRBV5-1; D gene: -; J gene: TRBJ1-4; CDR3 protein: CASSLGSRRANEKLFF; CDR3 DNA: TGCGCCAGCAGCTTGGGGTCTCGCAGGGCTAATGAAAAACTGTTTTTT
clone size: once; V gene: TRBV27; D gene: -; J gene: TRBJ2-1; CDR3 protein: CASSSGLLARSSYNEQFF; CDR3 DNA: TGTGCCAGCAGTTCGGGACTTCTAGCGAGAAGCTCCTACAATGAGCAGTTCTTC